This T cell receptor beta chain was captured in a study of long-term antiretroviral therapy in people with HIV. General study results and limits: Data on ART adherence, viral resistance or therapy changes were unavailable. Older ART regimens may have been in use when blood was drawn between the mid-2000s and the late 2010s.

They ran version v3.0 of the immunoSEQ assay at survey level. Profiled with immunoSEQ multiplex PCR; TCRdb holds only in-frame clones, not every one. The table has roughly 25,000 clones, about 85% seen once. Inclusion required at least two post-ART and at least one pre-ART PBMC samples. CDR1 is DFQATT, CDR2 SNEGSKA, per germline (reference sequence). The V and J ends lost 3 bases and 7 bases respectively, with 7 bases between them. The CDR3 loop spans 11 amino acids. Points on this clone: Its cognate antigen is unknown.

The sample here was unsorted PBMCs, taken 2.3 years after starting antiretroviral therapy. This receptor was taken from a man in his forties with HIV. The chain uses TRBV20-1 and TRBJ2-1; no reliable D call. The DNA of the CDR3 is TGCAGTGCTAGTATGGGGAATGAGCAGTTCTTC. Its translation: CSASMGNEQFF.